This TCR beta chain was recovered during a study of OX40 agonist ivuxolimab in advanced cancers. About the study as a whole: The costimulatory receptor OX40 (CD134) was targeted by ivuxolimab, a fully human IgG2 agonistic monoclonal antibody. Of the approximately 54 dose-escalation patients, hepatocellular carcinoma was present in about 20, melanoma in around 15, renal cell carcinoma in 9 and head and neck cancer in 9. Intravenous ivuxolimab was administered to patients every 2 weeks at six dose levels: 0.01, 0.1, 0.3, 1.5, 3 and 10 mg/kg. Prior anti-PD-1, anti-PD-L1 or anti-CTLA-4 therapy was permitted, and 40% to 50% of dose-escalation patients had received checkpoint inhibitors. The paper covers the monotherapy dose-escalation part of the phase I ivuxolimab trial, which included N = 52 patients. In the dose-escalation cohort, 82.7% of patients were male, and the mean age was approximately 60 years with a range of roughly 20 to 85. The purpose of peripheral TCRbeta sequencing was to test whether ivuxolimab changed TCR sequence diversity and led to clonal T-cell expansion. Three dose-escalation patients achieved partial responses, one with hepatocellular carcinoma and two with cutaneous melanoma. The study at large found these results: Low levels of normalized T-cell clonal expansion were also shown by some nonresponding patients. After ivuxolimab, more expanded clones were found on average in CD8+ T cells than in CD4+ T cells. In partial responders in the 0.1-3.0 mg/kg groups, normalized peripheral clonal expansion was found to be among the lowest, especially among CD8+ T cells. Which antigens the clonally expanded peripheral T cells were specific for was not determined. At doses of 0.1 to 3.0 mg/kg, clonal expansion of both CD4+ and CD8+ T cells in blood was seen between baseline and week 6.

The trial excluded patients who had a history of autoimmune disease or were on systemic immunosuppression. In every dose cohort, peripheral blood was drawn for TCR sequencing at baseline, cycle 4 day 1, and cycle 7 day 1. Samples were obtained from an open-label, multicenter, first-in-human phase I dose-escalation trial of ivuxolimab. Adults with locally advanced or metastatic melanoma, renal cell carcinoma, hepatocellular carcinoma or head and neck squamous cell carcinoma were enrolled in the trial. CD4+ and CD8+ T cells were sorted separately from peripheral blood before TCR sequencing. This clone was seen a few times. Its recognized antigen is unknown. No base quality values were provided; no much bigger clone lies one nucleotide off. The V end loses 0 bases and the J end loses 1 base, and a stretch of 10 bases separates them. CDR1 is given as SGDLS and CDR2 as YYNGEE, both from the germline V gene. Its CDR3 holds 15 amino acids, cysteine through phenylalanine. The kept DNA is CDR3 alone, 45 bases in frame from the first base.

For sequencing of the TCRbeta CDR3 region, genomic DNA was extracted from the sorted cells. The immunoSEQ Assay was used for sequencing of TCRbeta CDR3 regions. Entries here come from immuneACCESS through TCRdb and include only in-frame sequences with V and J called. Some clones fail to appear in such tables; in the studies checked, an unresolved V gene covers under half of the shortfall, and the cause of the remainder is unknown. Present in this sample are about 53,000 clones, roughly 87% of which were seen just once. The top ten clonotypes cover approximately 12% of the sample. The chain was built from TRBV9 and TRBJ1-1; the D segment could be TRBD1, given 5 matching bases. The sequence derives from an adult with an advanced solid tumor such as melanoma, head and neck, liver or kidney cancer. Sequencing was performed on CD4+ or CD8+ T cells sorted from blood, taken in a trial of the OX40 agonist ivuxolimab. The encoded CDR3 is CASSVAVQENTEAFF. The sequence in DNA is TGTGCCAGCAGCGTAGCAGTACAGGAGAACACTGAAGCTTTCTTT.